Below, 2 T cell receptor beta chains from the same sample are listed, as sequenced in a study of shared clonotypes between healthy human individuals. Naive CD8 cells were CD45RO-negative, positively selected for CCR7, excluding terminally differentiated effector memory CD45RA+ cells. TCRdb's table, derived via immunoSEQ multiplex PCR, lists solely in-frame clones and lacks some. The table has about 2.1 million clones, about 94% seen once. Sequencing used naive CD8+ T cells from PBMCs. The receptors stem from a man aged 18 to 30 in good health. Some clones in this sample may be carry-over from other donors' samples.

This chain uses TRBV28 with TRBJ1-3, with D hard to call. This CDR3 has 17 residues. The V gene's germline CDR1 is MDHEN and CDR2 SYDVKM. Trimming pared 3 bases from V and 0 bases from J, leaving 15 bases between. CDR3 loop: CASSFGSEFYSGNTIYF. In nucleotides, the CDR3 is TGTGCCAGCAGTTTCGGGTCAGAATTTTACTCTGGAAACACCATATATTTT.

The CDR3 nucleotides read TGTGCCAGCAGCTTAGGCCCTACTACGGACTATGGCTACACCTTC. Translation gives CASSLGPTTDYGYTF. V usage is TRBV11-2 and J usage is TRBJ1-2; D is uncertain. V was trimmed by 1 base and J by 3 bases, leaving 12 bases between them. The CDR3 extends over 15 amino acids. The germline CDR1 and CDR2 sequences are SGHAT and FQNNGV.